A single TCR beta chain is shown here with its context. The sample comes from a study of OX40 agonist ivuxolimab in advanced cancers. Some clones are missing from TCRdb's copy, which holds only in-frame ones; the method was immunoSEQ multiplex PCR. This table holds 55,000 to 80,000 clones, 80% to 90% found once. The CDR3 runs to 15 residues. Deletions cut 3 bases from V and 6 bases from J, with 15 bases between. Germline V gives CDR1 SGHNT, CDR2 YENEEA. This sequence originates from an adult with an advanced solid tumor such as melanoma, head and neck, liver or kidney cancer. Sequencing used CD4+ or CD8+ T cells sorted from blood, obtained in a trial of the OX40 agonist ivuxolimab. The rearrangement joins TRBV11-3 to TRBJ1-3, with D maybe TRBD1 (5 bases). The CDR3 sequence is CASSFRRGGLNTIYF. The CDR3 bases are TGTGCCAGCAGCTTCCGGCGCGGGGGTTTAAACACCATATATTTT.